This TCR beta chain was documented in a study of healthy donors' naive CD4 and CD8 T cells. Study-wide context: A new alpha primer set targeted every functional IMGT alpha variant. Findings of the study overall: About 13% of CD4/CD8 propensity variance appeared explained by V, J and CDR3 charge.

Each TCR library used around 500 ng of total RNA and a linear amplification protocol. MiXCR was run by TCRdb on the reads, yielding one entry per CDR3 protein. The sample has 180,000 or so distinct CDR3 sequences, 74% seen once; the top ten hold 2% to 2.5%. A note on this clonotype: What it binds is not known.

The CDR3 sequence is 16 residues long. CDR1 and CDR2 (germline): MDHEN, SYDVKM. The V gene end was trimmed by 7 bases and the J gene end by 3 bases; junction bases not matched to a gene: 6. The source of this sequence is a pool of human donors in good health; the sample pools cells from several healthy donors. The rearrangement joins TRBV28 to TRBJ2-3; 14 bases agree with TRBD2. The sample was naive CD4+ and CD8+ T cells sorted from blood, pooled from several donors. The CDR3, as DNA: TGTGCCAGCAATTCGGGACTAGCGGGGGAGACAGATACGCAGTATTTT. Amino acid sequence: CASNSGLAGETDTQYF.